This T cell receptor (beta chain) was sequenced in a study of early T cells in non-severe SARS-CoV-2 infection (dated by TCRdb to about 2021). Background for the entire study: Because TCR sequencing was done on bulk RNA from unsorted whole blood, the alpha and beta chains could not be paired.

Results the study describes overall, beyond this receptor: Matching against VDJdb was skewed toward anti-spike CD8 responses, likely underestimated virus-specific expansions, and missed private and CD4 specificities.

Receptors were amplified or captured by 5' RACE. TCRdb lists the instrument as NextSeq 500. The TCR library protocol attached unique molecular identifiers to individual cDNA molecules to correct for sequencing error and PCR bias. Both TCR alpha and beta chains were sequenced, and tight co-correlation was observed between alpha and beta sequence abundances in each sample. In the source study's methods: V gene, J gene and CDR3 annotation of TCR sequences was performed with Decombinator V4. TCRs were defined as expanded if a significant change between any two time points was detected under a Poisson model with p below 0.0001. TCR abundances were normalised to the total number of TCRs sequenced per sample and expressed as counts per million. MAIT TCRs were defined by TRAV1-2 paired with TRAJ12, TRAJ20 or TRAJ33, and iNKT TCRs by TRAV10 paired with TRAJ18. VDJdb, accessed 1 November 2021, was searched for CMV, EBV and SARS-CoV-2 annotated TCRs, excluding TCRs annotated for multiple antigens. TCRdb trimmed public reads at Q25 via fastp, called clones via MiXCR and kept in-frame beta chains. Rows with one shared CDR3 protein collapse into an entry with the most common genes and DNA. V and J calls and clone size were set by TCRdb, not the authors. The sample data list approximately 50,000 distinct CDR3 sequences, and about 9.3% of these were observed just once. The top ten clones comprise around 14% of the sample.

This was a case-control study nested in a cohort of healthcare workers in London, UK, who had nasopharyngeal swab PCR tests and blood samples taken every week. Healthcare workers were recruited between 23 and 31 March 2020, during the week of the UK lockdown, and were followed weekly for up to roughly 16 weeks. Trimmed from V: 2 bases; trimmed from J: 0 bases; junction bases lacking a gene match: 4. As encoded in the germline V gene, CDR1 is MGHRA while CDR2 is YSYEKL. The CDR3 starts with the cysteine, ends with the phenylalanine, and has 15 residues. This entry keeps only the CDR3 DNA: 45 bases, framed from base 1. The sample holds many counts of this clonotype. There is no known antigen for this receptor. Base qualities are not provided; no much larger clone lies one nucleotide away.

Sequencing was performed on whole blood. The V gene is TRBV4-1 and the J gene is TRBJ2-7, and 7 junctional nucleotides match TRBD1. This sequence originates from an adult who was a healthcare worker with PCR-confirmed SARS-CoV-2 infection or an uninfected control (not recorded which). The CDR3 protein is CASSQLTGTSYEQYF. The DNA reads as follows: TGCGCCAGCAGCCAACTGACAGGGACCTCCTACGAGCAGTACTTC.